The clone carrying this TCR beta chain appeared many times. The CDR3 length is 13 residues. Germline CDR1 is DFQATT and CDR2 is SNEGSKA (reference sequence). V dropped 8 bases and J dropped 4; count of bases not matched to a gene: 9. Using its own MiXCR run on the RT-PCR reads, TCRdb lists one record per CDR3 protein. The sample has 20,000 or so distinct CDR3 sequences; about 5% are singletons. This sample was taken from a study of patients and donors after allogeneic stem cell transplantation. The clonotype originates from a human donor who was either an allogeneic HSCT recipient or a stem cell or donor lymphocyte infusion donor (not recorded which). It is not recorded whose cells these are; they may come from a transplant donor. The rearrangement links TRBV20-1 to TRBJ1-2; 8 bases agree with TRBD1. Material for sequencing was blood, either unsorted or a sorted T cell fraction (not recorded which). The CDR3 bases are TGCAGTCCCCACAGGGGGGGCTCCTATGGCTACACCTTC. This gives the protein CSPHRGGSYGYTF.